Listed below are T cell receptor beta chains from one sample, sequenced in a study of blood T cell repertoires in COVID-19. Here immunoSEQ multiplex PCR was the method, and the copy in TCRdb shows in-frame clones only, minus some. The sample holds about 190,000 clones, about four fifths seen once. Sequencing was performed on peripheral blood. Receptor source: a woman in her 70s with active or convalescent COVID-19. Both conserved end residues are part of each CDR3. A D gene is named only where the DNA matches it firmly. The listing skips clone size in some rows; elsewhere it reads once, few, many or a size class.

cdr3_nt cdr3_aa j_call d_call clone_size v_call
TGTGCCAGCAGTCTAGGGACAGGCGTGAACACCGGGGAGCTGTTTTTT CASSLGTGVNTGELFF TRBJ2-2 TRBD1 . TRBV27
TGTGCCAGCAGCGTAGGACTAGTTAGGGATGAGCAGTTCTTC CASSVGLVRDEQFF TRBJ2-1 . . TRBV9
TGCGCCAGCAGCTTCGACAGCGATTCACCCCTCCACTTT CASSFDSDSPLHF TRBJ1-6 . . TRBV5-1
TGTGCCAGCAGCCACAGACTAGCGGGATTAGCAAATGAGCAGTTCTTC CASSHRLAGLANEQFF TRBJ2-1 TRBD2 . TRBV14
TGTGCCAGCAGCCTCCTAGCGGGAGGGCCCCTCTCCTACAATGAGCAGTTCTTC CASSLLAGGPLSYNEQFF TRBJ2-1 TRBD2 . TRBV7-7
TGCGCCAGCAGCCAAGAAGGGGCGGGGAGCTCCTACAATGAGCAGTTCTTC CASSQEGAGSSYNEQFF TRBJ2-1 . . TRBV4-1
TGTGCCAGCAGTCGGGCCAGGGTGATGGACGAGCAGTACTTC CASSRARVMDEQYF TRBJ2-7 . few TRBV28
TGCGCCAGCTTAGGAGGGACAGCCAACACCGGGGAGCTGTTTTTT CASLGGTANTGELFF TRBJ2-2 . . TRBV5-1
TGCGCCAGCAGCCCCCCCCCGGGAGCAGATACGCAGTATTTT CASSPPPGADTQYF TRBJ2-3 . . TRBV4-1
TGCAGCGTTTCCGGGACAGGGGGCAATGAGCAGTTCTTC CSVSGTGGNEQFF TRBJ2-1 TRBD1 . TRBV29-1
TGCGCCAGCAGCTTGGGAGGCGGCGGGCAAGAGACCCAGTACTTC CASSLGGGGQETQYF TRBJ2-5 . . TRBV5-1
TGTGCCTGGAGCGGTCCGGGACAGACGAATCAGCCCCAGCATTTT CAWSGPGQTNQPQHF TRBJ1-5 TRBD1 . TRBV30
TGTGCCAGCTCGCGACAGGGGGCCAATGGAAACACCATATATTTT CASSRQGANGNTIYF TRBJ1-3 TRBD1 . TRBV18
TGTGCCAGCAGCTTAGAACTAGCGGGAGGGCTCTCAAGCCCCACAGATACGCAGTATTTT CASSLELAGGLSSPTDTQYF TRBJ2-3 TRBD2 . TRBV11-3
TGTGCCAGCAGCAACCATCGCGGGGCTGCTACTGGGGCCAACGTCCTGACTTTC CASSNHRGAATGANVLTF TRBJ2-6 . . TRBV11-3
TGTGCCAGTAGTTCGGGACAGGGTGAGATGAACACTGAAGCTTTCTTT CASSSGQGEMNTEAFF TRBJ1-1 TRBD1 once TRBV19
TGTGCCAGCAGCTACGGGGTTATGAACACTGAAGCTTTCTTT CASSYGVMNTEAFF TRBJ1-1 . . TRBV7-9
TGTGCCACCCAGCGACAGGGACTGAATGAGCAGTTCTTC CATQRQGLNEQFF TRBJ2-1 . . TRBV24-1
TGCGCCAGCAGCTTGACTAGCGTGGCCTACAATGAGCAGTTCTTC CASSLTSVAYNEQFF TRBJ2-1 TRBD2 . TRBV5-1
TGCGCCAGCAGCATCGGGACAGACACAGATACGCAGTATTTT CASSIGTDTDTQYF TRBJ2-3 TRBD1 few TRBV5-1
TGTGCGCGGGAGGGGGACATCGACCTCTGGGGCCAACGTCCGACTTTC CAREGDIDLWGQRPTF TRBJ2-6 TRBD2 . TRBV24-1
TGTGCCAGCAGCTTGGGGGGGAACCGTGGAGATACGCAGTATTTT CASSLGGNRGDTQYF TRBJ2-3 TRBD2 once TRBV11-2
TGTGCCAGCAGCTCCCCCGGTACTAGCGGGACTGGGGAGCAGTACTTC CASSSPGTSGTGEQYF TRBJ2-7 TRBD2 . TRBV9
TGTGCCAGCAGTGAAGCGCTGTCTAGCGGGCGGAGTGAGCAGTTCTTC CASSEALSSGRSEQFF TRBJ2-1 TRBD2 . TRBV6-1
TGTGCCAGCAGGGGAGAGGTTGACAATCAGCCCCAGCATTTT CASRGEVDNQPQHF TRBJ1-5 . . TRBV28
TGTGCCAGTCCGACTAGCGGGAAAGAGACCCAGTACTTC CASPTSGKETQYF TRBJ2-5 TRBD2 few TRBV9
TGTGCCAGCAGCTTAACTGCGGGGAACACTGAAGCTTTCTTT CASSLTAGNTEAFF TRBJ1-1 . . TRBV7-3
TGTGCCACCAGTGTCTCCGGTCAGCCCCAGCATTTT CATSVSGQPQHF TRBJ1-5 . . TRBV24-1
TGTGCCAGCAGCCGTGGGGGGGACGTCGGCTACACCTTC CASSRGGDVGYTF TRBJ1-2 . . TRBV5-4
TGTGCCAGCAGCCAAGGACTAGCGGCAGACTACGAGCAGTACTTC CASSQGLAADYEQYF TRBJ2-7 TRBD2 few TRBV4-2
TGTGCCATCAGTACCCAGGGGGCGAGGGGCTACACCTTC CAISTQGARGYTF TRBJ1-2 TRBD1 . TRBV10-3
TGTGCCAGCAGCGTAGGACAGGGAAACACTGAAGCTTTCTTT CASSVGQGNTEAFF TRBJ1-1 TRBD1 . TRBV9
TGTGCCAGCACGAGGGGGGGATCCCCAAACACCATATATTTT CASTRGGSPNTIYF TRBJ1-3 . . TRBV6-5
TGTGCCAGCAGTTTACCCATCAATGCAGATACGCAGTATTTT CASSLPINADTQYF TRBJ2-3 . . TRBV28
TGCGCCAGCAGCCAAGATTTCAAGGGACACCGAAAAAACACTGAAGCTTTCTTT CASSQDFKGHRKNTEAFF TRBJ1-1 . . TRBV4-1
TGTGCCAGCAGTTCCGACAGGGCCCCCTACAATGAGCAGTTCTTC CASSSDRAPYNEQFF TRBJ2-1 TRBD1 . TRBV5-6
TGTGCCAGCAGCGTAGACGGGGTTACTGGAAACACCATATATTTT CASSVDGVTGNTIYF TRBJ1-3 . . TRBV9
TGTGCCAGCAGCAACCGGGACAGGGGGCTTGGAAACACCATATATTTT CASSNRDRGLGNTIYF TRBJ1-3 TRBD1 . TRBV11-2
TGTGCCAGCAGCTTGGAGAGTGCGGGAGAGGGCACAGATACGCAGTATTTT CASSLESAGEGTDTQYF TRBJ2-3 TRBD2 . TRBV5-4
TGTGCCACCAGCAGAGATCTCACTTTGTTGGAGACCCAGTACTTC CATSRDLTLLETQYF TRBJ2-5 . . TRBV15
TGTGCCAGCAGCTCTCCCCAAGGGGTGGTCCAGTACTTC CASSSPQGVVQYF TRBJ2-5 . . TRBV7-9
TGTGCCAGCAGGTGGGGCGGAACCTACGAGCAGTACTTC CASRWGGTYEQYF TRBJ2-7 . . TRBV6-6
TGTGCCAGCAGCTCGTCCGGGAGCGGGGCAGATACGCAGTATTTT CASSSSGSGADTQYF TRBJ2-3 TRBD2 . TRBV11-2
TGTGCCAGTAGTATGAGCGGGCGGGCGAACACCGGGGAGCTGTTTTTT CASSMSGRANTGELFF TRBJ2-2 . . TRBV19
TGTGCCTGGAGTAGGACAGGGCCCAATTCACCCCTCCACTTT CAWSRTGPNSPLHF TRBJ1-6 TRBD1 . TRBV30
TGTGCCAGCAGCCAAGTTGGGACTAGCGGTAGCACAGATACGCAGTATTTT CASSQVGTSGSTDTQYF TRBJ2-3 TRBD2 . TRBV14
TGTGCCAGCATGTACGCTAGCGGACAAGAGACCCAGTACTTC CASMYASGQETQYF TRBJ2-5 TRBD2 . TRBV2
TGTGCCTGGAGTGTACGAGGGGGCTCTGGAAACACCATATATTTT CAWSVRGGSGNTIYF TRBJ1-3 . . TRBV30
TGTGCCAGTAGTGGCGGACTAGCGTACAATGAGCAGTTCTTC CASSGGLAYNEQFF TRBJ2-1 TRBD2 . TRBV19
TGTGCCAGCAGTTTCCCCGGGACTCAAAACAATGAGCAGTTCTTC CASSFPGTQNNEQFF TRBJ2-1 . . TRBV6-5
TGTGCCAGCAGCGCCGCGGCTAGCGGGACCTTGCCGTACGAGCAGTACTTC CASSAAASGTLPYEQYF TRBJ2-7 TRBD2 . TRBV9
TGTGCCAGCAGCGGTTTGGCGGGAGGGATTATTGAGCAGTTCTTC CASSGLAGGIIEQFF TRBJ2-1 TRBD2 . TRBV9
TGTGCCAGCTCACCACCGGTGGGCCCCTCGGGGAACGAGCAGTACTTC CASSPPVGPSGNEQYF TRBJ2-7 . . TRBV18